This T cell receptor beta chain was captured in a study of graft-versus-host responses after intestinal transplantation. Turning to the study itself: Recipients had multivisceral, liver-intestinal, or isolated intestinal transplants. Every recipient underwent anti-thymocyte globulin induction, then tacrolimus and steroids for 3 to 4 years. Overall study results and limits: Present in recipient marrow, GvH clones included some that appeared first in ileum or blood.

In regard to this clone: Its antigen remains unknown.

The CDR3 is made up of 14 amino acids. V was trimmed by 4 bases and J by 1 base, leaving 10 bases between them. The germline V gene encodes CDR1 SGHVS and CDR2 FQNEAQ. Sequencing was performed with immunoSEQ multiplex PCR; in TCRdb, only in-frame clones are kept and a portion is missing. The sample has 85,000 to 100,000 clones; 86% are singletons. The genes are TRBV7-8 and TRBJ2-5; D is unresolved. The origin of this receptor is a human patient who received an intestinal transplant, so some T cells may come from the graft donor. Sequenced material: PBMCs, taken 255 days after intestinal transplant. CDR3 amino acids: CASSSYTVQETQYF. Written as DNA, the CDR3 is TGTGCCAGCAGCTCGTACACCGTCCAAGAGACCCAGTACTTC.